This TCR beta chain was recorded in a study of shared clonotypes between healthy human individuals. Overall study context: Serving as donors were a couple of women and three men, whose ages spanned 18 to 49. Three plates were used per donor for CD4 naive, three for CD4 memory, two for CD8 naive and one for CD8 memory. Whole-study results and caveats: Clonotype sharing among donors was thought likely to change with sequencing depth.

The method was immunoSEQ multiplex PCR; TCRdb's version includes in-frame clones alone and lacks a portion of them. The table records roughly 2.4 million clones, 90% to 97% of them present only once. For this clone: Its matching antigen is unknown.

The CDR3 is 15 amino acids. Germline trimming cut 3 bases from V and 3 bases from J; bases unmatched to any gene: 5. The germline V gene encodes CDR1 SNHLY and CDR2 FYNNEI. The donor cohort consisted entirely of Caucasian adults residing in Nashville, Tennessee. V gene TRBV2 combines with J gene TRBJ1-3, with 7 bases fitting TRBD1. The receptor was derived from a man younger than 35 in good health. Source material: naive CD4+ T cells sorted from blood. Subset in this sample: CD45RA+ positively selected. CDR3 DNA: TGTGCCAGCAGTGACGACAGGGAGGGTGGAAACACCATATATTTT. It specifies CASSDDREGGNTIYF.